This TCR beta chain emerged from a study of T cells after yellow fever vaccination. Whole-study context: Some fractions had low cell numbers, and these were prepared with SMART-Seq v4 Ultra Low Input. Findings and limits, study-wide: Re-detected after boosting: most primary clones, 96% of CD4 and roughly 90% of CD8.

TCRdb fed the 5' RACE reads into MiXCR, producing one record per CDR3 protein. Of hundreds of thousands of distinct CDR3 sequences in the sample, over 4.5% are singletons; the top ten hold 2.5% to 4%. The CDR3 is made up of 13 amino acids. V was trimmed by 11 bases and J by 7 bases, leaving 18 bases between them. Points on this clonotype: Antigen: not known.

The V gene is TRBV12-3 or TRBV12-4, the J gene TRBJ2-1, with D unclear. Material: CD4+ T cells sorted from PBMCs, obtained on the day of the yellow fever booster vaccination. This TCR was sampled from a man younger than 30 who received the YFV17D yellow fever vaccine. The DNA of the CDR3 is TGTGCCTCCGAGCCAGGCGTGGGGAATGAGCAGTTCTTC. Translating gives CASEPGVGNEQFF.